This T cell receptor (beta chain) was sequenced during a study of identical twins. CDR3 length: 14 amino acids. V was trimmed by 8 bases and J by 4 bases, leaving 18 bases between them. Per germline, CDR1 DFQATT and CDR2 SNEGSKA (reference sequence). General study findings and limits: Carriage of fewer insertions was seen in abundant cord blood beta clonotypes, whereas memory repertoires showed none.

In regard to this clonotype: Its antigen is still unknown.

One entry per CDR3 protein results from TCRdb running MiXCR on the 5' RACE reads. Among roughly 480,000 distinct CDR3 sequences listed, 24% were seen once. The same data also contributed to another study, on T cells expressing NK-cell markers. That work states: The contribution of dominant NKG2C+ clonotypes to CD8+ T cells in six donors was roughly 1.0-7.5%.

What was sequenced was CD4+ T cells sorted from blood. This chain uses TRBV20-1 with TRBJ1-5, with D perhaps TRBD1 (5 bases). The receptor was isolated from a woman aged 18-29 years in good health. Here the CDR3 DNA reads TGCAGTATTTCGCCGGGACTTCAAAATCAGCCCCAGCATTTT. Amino acid sequence: CSISPGLQNQPQHF.